In its sample, the clone carrying this TCR beta chain was seen a few times. The CDR3 is 17 residues long. Trimming left V 1 base short and J 5 bases short, with 17 bases between. Looked up from germline, CDR1 is LGHDT and CDR2 is YNNKEL (reference sequence). This entry is derived from a study of blood T cell repertoires in COVID-19. For the study at large: Donors in the United States, Italy and Spain gave samples during acute or convalescent COVID-19.

Clones were read by immunoSEQ multiplex PCR, and TCRdb kept only the in-frame ones, dropping some. The sample has 130,000 to 150,000 clones; around 80% are singletons. The chain joins TRBV3-1 (or the pseudogene TRBV3-2) to TRBJ2-2; D uncertain. The TCR originated in a man aged 55 to 70 with acute or convalescent COVID-19. Sequencing was carried out using peripheral blood. DNA for the CDR3: TGTGCCAGCAGCCAAGGGGTTATGTCGGCGGTTACCGGGGAGCTGTTTTTT. Its protein product is CASSQGVMSAVTGELFF.